The source of this T cell receptor (beta chain) is a study of T cell responses to AZD1222 COVID-19 vaccine. The study's findings and limits: Clonal diversity may have been underestimated, and the donors were mostly white British, with more females than males. Two AZD1222 doses significantly raised spike-specific TCR breadth and depth over controls. Unmutated variant regions reportedly attract nearly half of all spike-specific TCRs. AZD1222 recipients seropositive at baseline numbered only six or seven.

This CDR3 comprises 13 residues. V was trimmed by 0 bases and J by 4 bases, leaving 8 bases between them. Germline assignment: CDR1 SGHRS and CDR2 YFSETQ. Points on this clone: Its antigen is as yet unknown.

Some clones are missing from TCRdb's copy, which holds only in-frame ones; the method was immunoSEQ multiplex PCR. The sample consists of 50,000 to 65,000 clones, 80% to 95% of them appearing once. This chain joins TRBV5-1 and TRBJ2-7; no firm D call. Sample: peripheral blood, taken 28 days after the second dose of the MenACWY control vaccine. This TCR was sampled from an adult who received the MenACWY meningococcal vaccine as a control. CDR3 DNA: TGCGCCAGCAGCTTGGACCCCTGGTACGAGCAGTACTTC. The encoded protein is CASSLDPWYEQYF.